This record concerns one T cell receptor (beta chain) sequence. This CDR3 is built from 14 residues. Looked up from germline, CDR1 is SGHTS and CDR2 is YDEGEE. Trimming cost V 6 bases and J 3 bases; bases outside gene matches: 5. In the original analysis: Nucleated cell number was recorded as an estimate derived from reference gene primer amplification. Data came from immunoSEQ multiplex PCR; TCRdb stores just in-frame clones and leaves some out. That table furnishes V, J and clone size, whereas the DNA furnished D and trimming. Of about 51,000 clones listed, about 86% are singletons. This record comes from a study of blood T cell repertoires in COVID-19. Study overall: From the United States, Italy and Spain came samples of acute and convalescent COVID-19.

The TCR comes from a man of 80 years or more with active COVID-19. Sequences were obtained from peripheral blood. The chain uses TRBV5-8 and TRBJ2-3, with TRBD1 identical over 9 bases. The CDR3 is CASTLQGATDTQYF. The DNA for the CDR3 is TGTGCCAGCACACTACAGGGGGCTACAGATACGCAGTATTTT. Drawing the rest from reference TRBV5-8 and TRBJ2-3, the complete variable domain is EAGVTQSPTHLIKTRGQQATLRCSPISGHTSVYWYQQALGLGLQFLLWYDEGEERNRGNFPPRFSGRQFPNYSSELNVNALELEDSALYLCASTLQGATDTQYFGPGTRLTVL.